The 13 T cell receptor beta chains reported below all come from one sample, sequenced in a study of PD-1 blockade in classical Hodgkin lymphoma. After autologous stem cell transplantation all patients relapsed, and prior brentuximab vedotin exposure differed between cohorts. Clones were read by immunoSEQ multiplex PCR, and TCRdb kept only the in-frame ones, dropping some. The top ten clones hold roughly 9.2% of a sample with some 150,000 clones, approximately 72% of them seen once. The specimen was peripheral blood mononuclear cells (PBMCs), collected before the second cycle of nivolumab. These receptors were obtained from a human donor with classical Hodgkin lymphoma.

The chain employs TRBV6-5 and TRBJ2-7; 8 bases align to TRBD2. This CDR3 has 15 residues. The V gene's germline CDR1 is MNHEY and CDR2 SVGAGI. Unmatched junction bases numbered 15, after V lost 11 bases and J lost 3 bases. CDR3 protein: CASRGGGLIFYEQYF. CDR3 sequence (DNA): TGTGCCTCCCGGGGGGGAGGGCTAATTTTCTACGAGCAGTACTTC.

As regards this clone: It is likely a read error: a sequence one base away is far more abundant. Additional DNA sequences in this sample encode the identical CDR3. The chain carries TRBV7-9 and TRBJ1-5, with D hard to call. Germline V lookup: CDR1 SEHNR, CDR2 FQNEAQ (reference sequence). V lost 5 bases and J lost 5, with 16 bases in between. The CDR3 length is 15 residues. The CDR3 DNA is TGTGCCAGCAGCCAAGATTGGGGATTTGATCAGCCCCAGCATTTT. This codes for CASSQDWGFDQPQHF.

J is TRBJ2-3 and V is TRBV7-2, with TRBD2 matching 10 bases. With 6 bases clipped from V and 4 bases from J, the junction kept 16 bases outside the gene matches. The CDR3 loop spans 18 amino acids. Per germline, CDR1 SGHTA and CDR2 FQGNSA. Here the CDR3 DNA reads TGTGCCAGCAGAAAAGGGCTAGCGGGGGATGGTACCGCAGATACGCAGTATTTT. Amino acid sequence: CASRKGLAGDGTADTQYF.

The chain links TRBV5-1 to TRBJ1-4; D unclear. V lost 2 bases and J lost 6, with 8 bases in between. Germline CDR1 reads SGHRS; CDR2 reads YFSETQ. CDR3 length: 13 amino acids. Here the CDR3 DNA reads TGCGCCAGCAGCTTTCCCCCTGATGAAAAACTGTTTTTT. The encoded protein is CASSFPPDEKLFF.

V usage is TRBV20-1 and J usage is TRBJ2-5; D is uncertain. The CDR3 sequence is 11 residues long. Trimming pared 3 bases from V and 7 bases from J, leaving 9 bases between. Per germline, CDR1 DFQATT and CDR2 SNEGSKA (reference sequence). The CDR3 spells CSARAPGTQYF. CDR3 sequence (DNA): TGCAGTGCTAGGGCGCCGGGGACCCAGTACTTC.

The rearrangement joins TRBV20-1 to TRBJ2-1; 9 bases fit TRBD1. The trim removed 0 bases at V and 12 bases at J, leaving 0 bases unmatched. Per germline, CDR1 DFQATT and CDR2 SNEGSKA (reference sequence). The CDR3 covers 11 residues. The CDR3 loop is CSAREDRGQFF. The CDR3 DNA reads TGCAGTGCTAGAGAGGACAGGGGGCAGTTCTTC.

The rearrangement uses TRBV7-2 and TRBJ1-2, with D unresolved. The germline CDR1 and CDR2 sequences are SGHTA and FQGNSA. Trimming removed 4 bases from V and 4 bases from J, with 13 bases in between. The CDR3 consists of 14 residues. Written as DNA, the CDR3 is TGTGCCAGCAGCTCTCGGGATCCTATCTATGGCTACACCTTC. It translates to CASSSRDPIYGYTF.

The CDR3 region has the DNA TGTGCCAGTAGTACGCCCGGGACAGGGTTTCACGAGCAGTACTTC. Translating it yields CASSTPGTGFHEQYF. This sequence joins TRBV19 and TRBJ2-7, with 9 bases identical to TRBD1. V was pared by 4 bases and J by 5 bases, with 9 bases of the junction left unmatched. CDR1 is LNHDA and CDR2 is SQIVND in the germline V gene (reference sequence). The CDR3 is 15 amino acids.

This clone occurred a few times. The chain combines TRBV6-6 with TRBJ2-7, with 12 positions matching TRBD2. After removal of 6 bases from V and 5 bases from J, the junction contained 8 bases not matched to a gene. This CDR3 is built from 15 residues. Germline V lookup: CDR1 MNHNY, CDR2 SVGAGI (reference sequence). The CDR3 bases are TGTGCCAGCAGCCCCCCCCTAGCGGGGGGGCACGAGCAGTACTTC. Its protein product is CASSPPLAGGHEQYF.

The chain combines TRBV5-6 with TRBJ1-2, with D possibly TRBD1 on 5 matching bases. The V gene's germline CDR1 is SGHDT and CDR2 YYEEEE. The CDR3 covers 17 residues. V lost 1 base to trimming and J lost 8 bases, with 24 bases between them. CDR3 in DNA: TGTGCCAGCAGCTTGCCAGGGAACATCCCCCCTTTTAGAGGCTACACCTTC. Protein: CASSLPGNIPPFRGYTF.

The rearrangement joins TRBV19 to TRBJ2-1; TRBD2 matches at 7 bases. V shed 1 base, J shed 0 bases, and the junction held 3 bases outside the gene matches. The V gene's germline CDR1 is LNHDA and CDR2 SQIVND (reference sequence). This CDR3 is 16 amino acids long. This CDR3 is CASSIAGGTSYNEQFF. CDR3 sequence (DNA): TGTGCCAGTAGTATAGCGGGAGGAACCTCCTACAATGAGCAGTTCTTC.

V gene TRBV7-9 combines with J gene TRBJ2-2; D not certain. The germline gives CDR1 SEHNR, CDR2 FQNEAQ (reference sequence). Between the trimmed V and J ends, which lost 1 base and 7 bases, there was a span of 7 bases. This CDR3 has 13 residues. The CDR3 DNA sequence: TGTGCCAGCAGCTTAGAAGGGTACGGGGAGCTGTTTTTT. Translation gives CASSLEGYGELFF.

The chain is built from TRBV29-1 and TRBJ2-1, with no clear D. Germline lookup yields CDR1 SQVTM and CDR2 ANQGSEA. The ends were cut back, 7 bases at V and 9 bases at J, with 16 bases in the middle. The CDR3 has 12 amino acids. The CDR3 nucleotides read TGCAGCGCCGACTTATTGCGGATTGAGCAGTTCTTC. Protein sequence: CSADLLRIEQFF.